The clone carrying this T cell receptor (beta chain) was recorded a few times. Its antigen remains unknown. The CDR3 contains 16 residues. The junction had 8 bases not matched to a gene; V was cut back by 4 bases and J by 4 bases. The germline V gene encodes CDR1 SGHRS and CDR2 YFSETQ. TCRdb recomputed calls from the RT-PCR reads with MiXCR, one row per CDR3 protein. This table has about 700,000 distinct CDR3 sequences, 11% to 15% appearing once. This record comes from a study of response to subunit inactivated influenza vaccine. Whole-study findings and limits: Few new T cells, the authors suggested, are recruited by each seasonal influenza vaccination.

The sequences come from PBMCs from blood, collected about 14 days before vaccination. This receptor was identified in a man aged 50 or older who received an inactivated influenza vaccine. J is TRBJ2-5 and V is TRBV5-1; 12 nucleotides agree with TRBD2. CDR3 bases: TGCGCCAGCAGCGACTCTAGCGGGAGGGCGTCAGAGACCCAGTACTTC. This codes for CASSDSSGRASETQYF.